Listed below are T cell receptor beta chains from one sample, sequenced in a study of cytomegalovirus exposure and HLA in healthy donors. Clones were sequenced by immunoSEQ multiplex PCR, and TCRdb holds only the in-frame ones, with some missing. The table includes roughly 45,000 clones, around nine tenths detected once. Sequencing was performed on PBMCs. These receptors all stem from a man aged 18-30 years in good health and CMV-seronegative. The CDR3 runs from the conserved cysteine through the conserved F or W. The order of the fields is clone size, V gene, J gene, D gene, CDR3 DNA, CDR3 protein. The D gene is left open where the match is weak. Not every row has a clone size; where given, it reads once, few, many or a size class.

>once|TRBV27|TRBJ2-2|TRBD1
TGTGCCAGCAGTACCTACCGGGACAGGGGGACCGGGGAGCTGTTTTTT
CASSTYRDRGTGELFF
>.|TRBV21-1|TRBJ1-4|.
TGTGCCAGCAGCAAAGAGGGGTTCCGTGAAAAACTGTTTTTT
CASSKEGFREKLFF
>.|TRBV7-2|TRBJ2-2|TRBD2
TGTGCCAGCAGCTTAGCCTCCGGCGTAGCGGGACCCACCGGGGAGCTGTTTTTT
CASSLASGVAGPTGELFF
>once|TRBV19|TRBJ2-5|.
TGTGCCAGTAGTATCATCCCGGGACTCCAAGAGACCCAGTACTTC
CASSIIPGLQETQYF
>few|TRBV27|TRBJ1-2|.
TGTGCCAGCAGTTTATACGGGGAAAACTATGGCTACACCTTC
CASSLYGENYGYTF
>.|TRBV7-8|TRBJ1-6|TRBD1
TGTGCCAGCAGCTTTCAGACAGGGGATTCACCCCTCCACTTT
CASSFQTGDSPLHF
>.|TRBV27|TRBJ2-7|TRBD2
TGTGCCAGCAGTTTAGCGGGGACTAGCGGGATCTACGAGCAGTACTTC
CASSLAGTSGIYEQYF
>.|TRBV10-3|TRBJ1-2|TRBD1
TGTGCCACTCAGCCCGACTACAGGGGATACTATGGCTACACCTTC
CATQPDYRGYYGYTF
>.|TRBV14|TRBJ1-4|.
TGTGCCAGCAGCCAAGGGGACATCTCCAGGCCTGAGGAAAAACTGTTTTTT
CASSQGDISRPEEKLFF
>.|TRBV5-4|TRBJ2-1|.
TGTGCCATTCCAGCGAGCTCCTACAATGAGCAGTTCTTC
CAIPASSYNEQFF